This T cell receptor beta chain was sequenced during a study of T cell changes during pregnancy in multiple sclerosis (dated by TCRdb to the late 2010s). Background on the whole study: Changes in the T cell repertoire over the course of pregnancy were examined in this study in women with multiple sclerosis.

A remark on this clone: This clone's antigen is unknown. No clone much larger than this one lies a single base away; base qualities are absent.

V is trimmed back by 4 bases and J by 2 bases, and the junction contains 12 bases that no gene match accounts for. The germline V gene sets CDR1 to MNHNS and CDR2 to SASEGT. The CDR3 holds 18 amino acids from the cysteine to the phenylalanine. CDR3 DNA only is kept here, 54 bases in frame from base 1. The library was prepared using the immunoSEQ multiplex PCR assay. TCRdb mirrors the immuneACCESS table, restricted to in-frame sequences. Some clones are absent from its copies; in checked studies, under half trace to an unresolved V gene, and the reason for the others is unknown. The sample records 60,000 or so clones, roughly 92% of which are singletons. The top ten clonotypes cover under 0.95% of the sample.

The sequence links TRBV6-1 to TRBJ2-3; a stretch of 10 junction bases matches TRBD2. The receptor's source is a female donor with multiple sclerosis, enrolled in a pregnancy study. The sample was peripheral blood, taken in the first trimester of pregnancy. CDR3 protein: CASSANTHSGGATDTQYF. At the DNA level, the sequence is TGTGCCAGCAGTGCCAACACTCACAGCGGGGGGGCCACAGATACGCAGTATTTT.